This TCR beta chain is drawn from a study of T cell changes during pregnancy in multiple sclerosis. Clones were read by immunoSEQ multiplex PCR, and TCRdb kept only the in-frame ones, dropping some. Found here are 50,000 to 65,000 clones, approximately 86% of them singletons; the top ten hold about 0.38%. Per the germline V gene, CDR1 is SGHRS and CDR2 is YFSETQ. The CDR3 runs 14 residues. V was clipped by 1 base and J by 3 bases; unmatched bases: 3. The rearrangement uses TRBV5-1 and TRBJ2-5; 7 bases are shared with TRBD2. The input for sequencing was CD4+ T cells from peripheral blood mononuclear cells, taken in the third trimester of pregnancy. The TCR sequence derives from a female donor with multiple sclerosis, enrolled in a pregnancy study. The CDR3: CASSLSAGKETQYF. For the CDR3, the DNA is TGCGCCAGCAGCTTGTCAGCGGGAAAAGAGACCCAGTACTTC.